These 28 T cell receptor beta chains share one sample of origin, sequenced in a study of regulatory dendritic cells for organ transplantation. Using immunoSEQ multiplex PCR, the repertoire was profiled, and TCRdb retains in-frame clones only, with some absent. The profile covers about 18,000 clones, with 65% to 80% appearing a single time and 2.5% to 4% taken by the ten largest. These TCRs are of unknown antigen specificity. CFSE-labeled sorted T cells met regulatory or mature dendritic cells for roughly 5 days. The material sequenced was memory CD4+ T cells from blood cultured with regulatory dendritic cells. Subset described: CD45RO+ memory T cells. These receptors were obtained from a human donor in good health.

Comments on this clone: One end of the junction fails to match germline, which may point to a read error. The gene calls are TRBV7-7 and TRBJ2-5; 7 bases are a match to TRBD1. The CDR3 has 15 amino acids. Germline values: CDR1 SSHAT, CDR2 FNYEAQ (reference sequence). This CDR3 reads CASSLIGGQQETQYF. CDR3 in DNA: TGTGCTAGCAGCTTAATAGGGGGCCAACAAGAGACCCAGTACTTC.

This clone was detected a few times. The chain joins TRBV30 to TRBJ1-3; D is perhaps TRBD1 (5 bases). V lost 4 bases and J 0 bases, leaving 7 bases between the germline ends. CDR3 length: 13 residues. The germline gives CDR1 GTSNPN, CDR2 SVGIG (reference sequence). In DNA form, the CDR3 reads TGTGCCTGGACAGGGAACTCTGGAAACACCATATATTTT. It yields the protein CAWTGNSGNTIYF.

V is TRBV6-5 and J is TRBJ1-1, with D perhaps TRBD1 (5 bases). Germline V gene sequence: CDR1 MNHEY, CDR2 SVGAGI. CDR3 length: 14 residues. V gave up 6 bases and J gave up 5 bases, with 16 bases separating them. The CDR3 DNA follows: TGTGCCAGCAGCCGAACGGTAGGGGATACTGAAGCTTTCTTT. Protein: CASSRTVGDTEAFF.

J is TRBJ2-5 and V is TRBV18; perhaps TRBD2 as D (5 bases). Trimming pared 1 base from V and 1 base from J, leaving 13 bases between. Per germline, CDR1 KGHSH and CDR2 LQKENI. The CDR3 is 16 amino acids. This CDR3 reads CASSPRASGSQETQYF. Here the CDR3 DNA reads TGTGCCAGCTCACCACGGGCTTCGGGGAGCCAAGAGACCCAGTACTTC.

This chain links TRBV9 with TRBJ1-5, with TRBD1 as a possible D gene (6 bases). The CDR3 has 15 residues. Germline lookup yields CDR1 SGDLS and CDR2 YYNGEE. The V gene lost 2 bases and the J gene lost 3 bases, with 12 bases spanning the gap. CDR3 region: CASSVDGQPNQPQHF. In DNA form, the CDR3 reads TGTGCCAGCAGCGTCGATGGACAGCCCAATCAGCCCCAGCATTTT. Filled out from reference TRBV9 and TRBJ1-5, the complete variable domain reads DSGVTQTPKHLITATGQRVTLRCSPRSGDLSVYWYQQSLDQGLQFLIQYYNGEERAKGNILERFSAQQFPDLHSELNLSSLELGDSALYFCASSVDGQPNQPQHFGDGTRLSIL.

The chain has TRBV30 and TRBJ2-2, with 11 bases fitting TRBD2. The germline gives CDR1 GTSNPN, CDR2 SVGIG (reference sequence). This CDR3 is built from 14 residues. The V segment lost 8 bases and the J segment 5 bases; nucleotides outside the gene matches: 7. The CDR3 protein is CAQLAGVLTGELFF. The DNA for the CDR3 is TGTGCCCAACTAGCGGGAGTTTTGACCGGGGAGCTGTTTTTT. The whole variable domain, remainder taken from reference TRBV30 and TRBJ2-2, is SQTIHQWPATLVQPVGSPLSLECTVEGTSNPNLYWYRQAAGRGLQLLFYSVGIGQISSEVPQNLSASRPQDRQFILSSKKLLLSDSGFYLCAQLAGVLTGELFFGEGSRLTVL.

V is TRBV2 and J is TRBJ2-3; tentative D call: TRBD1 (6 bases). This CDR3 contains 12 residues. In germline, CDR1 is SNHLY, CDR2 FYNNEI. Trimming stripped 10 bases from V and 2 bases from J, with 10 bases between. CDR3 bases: TGTGCCACCACAGGGCTCACAGATACGCAGTATTTT. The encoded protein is CATTGLTDTQYF.

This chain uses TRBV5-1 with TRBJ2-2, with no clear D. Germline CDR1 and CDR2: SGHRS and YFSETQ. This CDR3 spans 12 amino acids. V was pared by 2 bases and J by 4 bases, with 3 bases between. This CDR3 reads CASSLTTGELFF. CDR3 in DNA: TGCGCCAGCAGCTTAACCACCGGGGAGCTGTTTTTT.

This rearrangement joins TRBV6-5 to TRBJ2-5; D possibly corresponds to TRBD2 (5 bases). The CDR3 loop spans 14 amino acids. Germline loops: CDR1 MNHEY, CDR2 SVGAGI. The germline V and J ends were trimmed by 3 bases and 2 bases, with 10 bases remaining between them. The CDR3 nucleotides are TGTGCCAGCAGTTATTTTGGCGGGCAAGAGACCCAGTACTTC. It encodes CASSYFGGQETQYF.

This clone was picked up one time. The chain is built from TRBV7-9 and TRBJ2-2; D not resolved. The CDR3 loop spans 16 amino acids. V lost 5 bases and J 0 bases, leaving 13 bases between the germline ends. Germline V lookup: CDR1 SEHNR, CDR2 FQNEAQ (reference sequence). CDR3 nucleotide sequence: TGTGCCAGCAGCGCCTACACTGGATCGAACACCGGGGAGCTGTTTTTT. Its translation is CASSAYTGSNTGELFF.

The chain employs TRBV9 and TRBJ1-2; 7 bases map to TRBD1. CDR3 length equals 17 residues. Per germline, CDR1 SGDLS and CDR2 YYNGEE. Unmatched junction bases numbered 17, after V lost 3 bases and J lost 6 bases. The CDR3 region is CASSGWMAAGGADGYTF. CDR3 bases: TGTGCCAGCAGCGGGTGGATGGCCGCAGGGGGGGCTGATGGCTACACCTTC.

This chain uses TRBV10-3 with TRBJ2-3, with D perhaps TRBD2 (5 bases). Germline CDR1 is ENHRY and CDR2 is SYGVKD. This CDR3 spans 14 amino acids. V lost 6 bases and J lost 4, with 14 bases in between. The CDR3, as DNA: TGTGCCATCAGCCAGACTACTTCGGCAGATACGCAGTATTTT. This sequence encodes CAISQTTSADTQYF.

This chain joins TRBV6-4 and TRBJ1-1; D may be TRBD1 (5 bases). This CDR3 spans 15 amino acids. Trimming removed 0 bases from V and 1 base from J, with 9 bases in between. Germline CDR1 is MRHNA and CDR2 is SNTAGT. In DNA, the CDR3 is TGTGCCAGCAGTGACTCGGCCGGGGGGAACACTGAAGCTTTCTTT. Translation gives CASSDSAGGNTEAFF.

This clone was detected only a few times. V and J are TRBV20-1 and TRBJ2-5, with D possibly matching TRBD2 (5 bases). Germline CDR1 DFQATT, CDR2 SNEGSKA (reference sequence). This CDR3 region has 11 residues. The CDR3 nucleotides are TGCAGCCGGAGGCTCGGGGAGACCCAGTACTTC. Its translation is CSRRLGETQYF.

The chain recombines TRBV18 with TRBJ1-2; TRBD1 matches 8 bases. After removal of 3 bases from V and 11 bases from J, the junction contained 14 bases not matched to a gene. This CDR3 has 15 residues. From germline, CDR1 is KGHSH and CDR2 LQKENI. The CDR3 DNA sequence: TGTGCCAGCTCACCGATCACAGGGGGGCGTCGAGGATACACCTTC. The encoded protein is CASSPITGGRRGYTF. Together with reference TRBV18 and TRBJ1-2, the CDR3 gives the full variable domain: NAGVMQNPRHLVRRRGQEARLRCSPMKGHSHVYWYRQLPEEGLKFMVYLQKENIIDESGMPKERFSAEFPKEGPSILRIQQVVRGDSAAYFCASSPITGGRRGYTFGSGTRLTVV.

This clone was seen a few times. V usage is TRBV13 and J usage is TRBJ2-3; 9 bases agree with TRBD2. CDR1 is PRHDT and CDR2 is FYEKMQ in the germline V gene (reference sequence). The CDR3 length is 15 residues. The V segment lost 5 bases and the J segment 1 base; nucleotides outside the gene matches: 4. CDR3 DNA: TGTGCCAGCAGCCAGGGACTAGCAGGCACAGATACGCAGTATTTT. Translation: CASSQGLAGTDTQYF. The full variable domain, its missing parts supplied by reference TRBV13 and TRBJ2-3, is AAGVIQSPRHLIKEKRETATLKCYPIPRHDTVYWYQQGPGQDPQFLISFYEKMQSDKGSIPDRFSAQQFSDYHSELNMSSLELGDSALYFCASSQGLAGTDTQYFGPGTRLTVL.

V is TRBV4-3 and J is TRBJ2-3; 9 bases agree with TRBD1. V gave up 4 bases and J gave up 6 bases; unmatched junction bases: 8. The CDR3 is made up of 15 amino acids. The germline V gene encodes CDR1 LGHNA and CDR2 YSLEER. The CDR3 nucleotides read TGCGCCAGCAGCCGGGACAGGGTAATGTCGGATACGCAGTATTTT. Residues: CASSRDRVMSDTQYF.

This chain's CDR3 is CASSLGTDEQYF. For the CDR3, the DNA is TGTGCCAGCAGCTTAGGGACCGACGAGCAGTACTTC. The V and J genes are TRBV7-8 and TRBJ2-7; D is uncertain. V lost 1 base, J lost 5 bases, and 6 bases lay in between. Germline V gives CDR1 SGHVS, CDR2 FQNEAQ. This CDR3 spans 12 amino acids.

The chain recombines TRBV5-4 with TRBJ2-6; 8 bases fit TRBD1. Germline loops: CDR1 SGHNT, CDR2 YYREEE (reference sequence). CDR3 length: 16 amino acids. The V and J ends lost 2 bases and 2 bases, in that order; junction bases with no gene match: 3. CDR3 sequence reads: CASSFEQGAGANVLTF. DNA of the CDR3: TGTGCCAGCAGCTTCGAACAGGGGGCTGGGGCCAACGTCCTGACTTTC. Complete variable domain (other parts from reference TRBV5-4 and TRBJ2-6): ETGVTQSPTHLIKTRGQQVTLRCSSQSGHNTVSWYQQALGQGPQFIFQYYREEENGRGNFPPRFSGLQFPNYSSELNVNALELDDSALYLCASSFEQGAGANVLTFGAGSRLTVL.

This CDR3 reads CASSSRDTLTNYGYTF. CDR3 nucleotide sequence: TGTGCCAGCAGCTCCCGGGACACGTTAACTAACTATGGCTACACCTTC. The chain carries TRBV5-5 and TRBJ1-2, with D tentatively TRBD1 (6 bases). The V gene lost 3 bases and the J gene lost 0 bases, with 15 bases spanning the gap. The CDR3 totals 16 residues. CDR1 is SGHKS, CDR2 YYEKEE, per germline (reference sequence).

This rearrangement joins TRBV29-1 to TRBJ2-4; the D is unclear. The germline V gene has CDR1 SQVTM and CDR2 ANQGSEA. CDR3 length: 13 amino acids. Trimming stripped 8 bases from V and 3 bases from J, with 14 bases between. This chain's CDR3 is CSTLGDSKNIQYF. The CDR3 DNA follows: TGCAGCACACTTGGGGATAGCAAAAACATTCAGTACTTC.

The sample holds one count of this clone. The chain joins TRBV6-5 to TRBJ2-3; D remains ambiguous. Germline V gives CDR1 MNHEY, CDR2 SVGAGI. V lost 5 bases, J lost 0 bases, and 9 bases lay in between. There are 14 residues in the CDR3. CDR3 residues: CASSDGISTDTQYF. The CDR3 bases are TGTGCCAGCAGTGATGGTATTAGCACAGATACGCAGTATTTT.

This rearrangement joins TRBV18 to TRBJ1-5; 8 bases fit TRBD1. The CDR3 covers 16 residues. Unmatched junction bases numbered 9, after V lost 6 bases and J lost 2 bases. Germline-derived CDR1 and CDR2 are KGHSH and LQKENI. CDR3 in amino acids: CASSPQGASGNQPQHF. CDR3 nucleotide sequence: TGTGCCAGCTCTCCCCAGGGGGCGTCTGGCAATCAGCCCCAGCATTTT.

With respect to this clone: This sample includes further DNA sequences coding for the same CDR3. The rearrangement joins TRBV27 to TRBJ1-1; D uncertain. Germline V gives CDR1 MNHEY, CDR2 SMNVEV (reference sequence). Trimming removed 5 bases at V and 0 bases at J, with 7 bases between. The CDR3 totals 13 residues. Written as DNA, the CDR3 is TGTGCCAGCAGTCTACGCATGAACACTGAAGCTTTCTTT. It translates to CASSLRMNTEAFF.

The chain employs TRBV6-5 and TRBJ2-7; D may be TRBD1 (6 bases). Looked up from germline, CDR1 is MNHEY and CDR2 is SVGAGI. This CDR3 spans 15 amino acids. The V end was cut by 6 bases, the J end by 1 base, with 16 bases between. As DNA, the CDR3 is TGTGCCAGCAGCCTCAGAGGGGACAATTCCTACGAGCAGTACTTC. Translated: CASSLRGDNSYEQYF.

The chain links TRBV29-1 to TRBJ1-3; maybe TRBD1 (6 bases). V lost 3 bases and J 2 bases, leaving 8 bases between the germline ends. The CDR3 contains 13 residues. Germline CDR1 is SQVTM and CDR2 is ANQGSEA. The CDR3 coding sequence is TGCAGCGTTGACGGGGGCACTGGAAACACCATATATTTT. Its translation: CSVDGGTGNTIYF.

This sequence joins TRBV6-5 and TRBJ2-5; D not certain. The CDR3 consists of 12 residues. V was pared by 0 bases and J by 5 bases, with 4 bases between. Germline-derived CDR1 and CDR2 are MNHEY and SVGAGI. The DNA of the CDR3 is TGTGCCAGCAGTTACTCGACGGAGACCCAGTACTTC. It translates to CASSYSTETQYF.

The CDR3 sequence is CASWPGIRSYTF. CDR3 sequence (DNA): TGTGCCAGCTGGCCGGGGATTCGAAGCTACACCTTC. The rearrangement links TRBV6-1 to TRBJ1-2; D is uncertain. V lost 8 bases, J lost 9 bases, and 16 bases lay in between. This CDR3 region has 12 residues. CDR1 MNHNS and CDR2 SASEGT come from the germline V gene.